The 20 T cell receptor beta chains listed next were all sequenced from one sample in a study of T cells after yellow fever vaccination. TCRdb re-derived calls from the 5' RACE reads in MiXCR, one entry per CDR3 protein. The data hold about 580,000 distinct CDR3 sequences, with about 17% observed a single time. The source material was PBMCs, sampled about 5 days after the first yellow fever vaccination. The origin of the receptors is a man younger than 35 who received the YFV17D yellow fever vaccine.

This clonotype was observed a few times. The V gene is TRBV12-3 or TRBV12-4, the J gene TRBJ1-1; D ambiguous. This CDR3 has 13 amino acids. Trimming left V 6 bases short and J 5 bases short, with 13 bases between. For the CDR3, the DNA is TGTGCCAGCAGCAAAGGAGGGTCGACTGAAGCTTTCTTT. As protein: CASSKGGSTEAFF.

This clonotype was detected only a few times. The chain couples TRBV6-2 or TRBV6-3 to TRBJ2-4, with a weak D call TRBD2 (5 bases). V dropped 5 bases and J dropped 3 bases, with 8 bases sitting between them. Germline V gene sequence: CDR1 MNHEY, CDR2 SVGEGT. The length of the CDR3 is 13 residues. CDR3 in amino acids: CASSHRGKNIQYF. The CDR3 coding sequence is TGTGCCAGCAGTCACCGGGGCAAAAACATTCAGTACTTC.

The V call is TRBV5-6, the J call TRBJ2-1, with a weak D call TRBD1 (6 bases). CDR3 length: 15 amino acids. Per germline, CDR1 SGHDT and CDR2 YYEEEE. Trimming left V 4 bases short and J 9 bases short, with 20 bases between. The CDR3 region is CASSPGWGPDGEQFF. CDR3 nucleotide sequence: TGTGCCAGCAGCCCCGGGTGGGGGCCGGATGGTGAGCAGTTCTTC.

The chain joins TRBV2 to TRBJ2-5; tentatively, D is TRBD1 (5 bases). Germline V gene data show CDR1 as SNHLY and CDR2 as FYNNEI. V lost 7 bases and J 4 bases, leaving 10 bases between the germline ends. This CDR3 region has 12 residues. The CDR3 protein is CASNLQGETQYF. Written as DNA, the CDR3 is TGTGCCAGCAACCTCCAGGGAGAGACCCAGTACTTC.

This clonotype was seen more than once but under ten times. The chain is built from TRBV29-1 and TRBJ1-2; D gene unclear. The CDR3 is 12 amino acids. The V gene lost 7 bases and the J gene lost 8 bases, with 17 bases spanning the gap. Germline CDR1 and CDR2: SQVTM and ANQGSEA. The CDR3 loop reads CSARIAEKGYTF. Here the CDR3 DNA reads TGCAGCGCCAGAATCGCGGAGAAGGGCTACACCTTC.

The chain is built from TRBV29-1 and TRBJ1-1, with TRBD1 matching over 7 bases. Unmatched junction bases numbered 10, after V lost 7 bases and J lost 5 bases. Per the germline V gene, CDR1 is SQVTM and CDR2 is ANQGSEA. The CDR3 loop spans 13 amino acids. CDR3 amino acids: CSARQGRGTEAFF. The CDR3 DNA reads TGCAGCGCCCGACAGGGCCGAGGAACTGAAGCTTTCTTT.

The table lists this clonotype with many counts. J is TRBJ2-3 and V is TRBV5-6; possibly TRBD2 for D (6 bases). CDR1 SGHDT and CDR2 YYEEEE come from the germline V gene. This CDR3 region has 16 residues. V was clipped by 0 bases and J by 1 base, with 12 bases between them. The CDR3: CASSLARGGGTDTQYF. In DNA, the CDR3 is TGTGCCAGCAGCTTGGCGAGGGGAGGCGGCACAGATACGCAGTATTTT.

The chain is built from TRBV15 and TRBJ2-7, with a possible D match to TRBD1 (5 bases). The V gene's germline CDR1 is LNHNV and CDR2 YYDKDF (reference sequence). The V end was cut by 7 bases, the J end by 7 bases, with 17 bases between. CDR3 length equals 13 residues. CDR3 sequence: CATTDRLLGEQYF. The CDR3 region has the DNA TGTGCCACCACAGACAGACTTCTGGGTGAGCAGTACTTC.

This clonotype was observed a handful of times. The V call is TRBV18, the J call TRBJ2-2; D ambiguous. Germline loops: CDR1 KGHSH, CDR2 LQKENI. V lost 0 bases and J lost 3, with 8 bases in between. The CDR3 contains 15 residues. The CDR3 here is CASSPPGSDTGELFF. Written as DNA, the CDR3 is TGTGCCAGCTCACCACCAGGCAGTGACACCGGGGAGCTGTTTTTT.

This clonotype was seen a handful of times. V gene TRBV7-9 combines with J gene TRBJ1-2; 8 nucleotides match TRBD1. There are 13 residues in the CDR3. V trimming: 7 bases; J trimming: 3 bases; junction bases outside the gene matches: 4. The germline CDR1 and CDR2 sequences are SEHNR and FQNEAQ (reference sequence). CDR3 in amino acids: CASTPTGDYGYTF. CDR3 nucleotide sequence: TGTGCCAGCACGCCGACAGGGGACTATGGCTACACCTTC. Full variable domain (missing parts from reference TRBV7-9 and TRBJ1-2): DTGVSQNPRHKITKRGQNVTFRCDPISEHNRLYWYRQTLGQGPEFLTYFQNEAQLEKSRLLSDRFSAERPKGSFSTLEIQRTEQGDSAMYLCASTPTGDYGYTFGSGTRLTVV.

This chain links TRBV18 with TRBJ2-2; a weak D match, TRBD1 (5 bases). CDR1 and CDR2 (germline): KGHSH, LQKENI. The CDR3 runs to 16 residues. Trimming stripped 8 bases from V and 2 bases from J, with 18 bases between. The CDR3 nucleotides read TGTGCCAGCCTCGGCAGGGCCGGTATTAACACCGGGGAGCTGTTTTTT. Protein: CASLGRAGINTGELFF.

For the CDR3, the DNA is TGTGCCAGCAGCCTCGAGACCCAGCCCCAGCATTTT. Amino acid sequence: CASSLETQPQHF. This chain joins TRBV6-6 and TRBJ1-5; D gene unclear. Trimming pared 6 bases from V and 7 bases from J, leaving 10 bases between. The V gene's germline CDR1 is MNHNY and CDR2 SVGAGI (reference sequence). This CDR3 spans 12 amino acids.

This chain joins TRBV7-3 and TRBJ2-3; D might be TRBD2 (7 bases). CDR1 and CDR2 (germline): SGHTA, FQGTGA. The V gene lost 0 bases and the J gene lost 4 bases, with 20 bases spanning the gap. The CDR3 totals 18 residues. This chain's CDR3 is CASSLTGWRGGVSDTQYF. In DNA form, the CDR3 reads TGTGCCAGCAGCTTAACGGGTTGGAGGGGGGGCGTCTCAGATACGCAGTATTTT. The complete variable domain, with remaining parts taken from reference TRBV7-3 and TRBJ2-3, reads GAGVSQTPSNKVTEKGKYVELRCDPISGHTALYWYRQSLGQGPEFLIYFQGTGAADDSGLPNDRFFAVRPEGSVSTLKIQRTERGDSAVYLCASSLTGWRGGVSDTQYFGPGTRLTVL.

This clonotype was picked up a small number of times. The rearrangement links TRBV19 to TRBJ2-2; D is ambiguous. CDR1 is LNHDA, CDR2 SQIVND, per germline (reference sequence). V was pared by 4 bases and J by 4 bases, with 10 bases between. The length of the CDR3 is 14 residues. CDR3 region: CASSTNSFTGELFF. CDR3 DNA: TGTGCCAGTAGTACCAACAGTTTCACCGGGGAGCTGTTTTTT.

This chain uses TRBV7-2 with TRBJ2-3, with D hard to call. CDR3 length equals 14 residues. The V end was cut by 0 bases, the J end by 4 bases, with 8 bases between. CDR1 SGHTA and CDR2 FQGNSA come from the germline V gene. The CDR3 coding sequence is TGTGCCAGCAGCTTAGCGTTCCGGCCAGATACGCAGTATTTT. It encodes CASSLAFRPDTQYF. Combining the CDR3 with reference TRBV7-2 and TRBJ2-3 gives the whole variable domain GAGVSQSPSNKVTEKGKDVELRCDPISGHTALYWYRQSLGQGLEFLIYFQGNSAPDKSGLPSDRFSAERTGGSVSTLTIQRTQQEDSAVYLCASSLAFRPDTQYFGPGTRLTVL.

CDR3 DNA: TGTGCCAGCAGTACCTGGACGGAAAACACCGGGGAGCTGTTTTTT. It is translated as CASSTWTENTGELFF. The rearrangement links TRBV5-6 to TRBJ2-2; D not certain. Germline CDR1 SGHDT, CDR2 YYEEEE. The CDR3 length is 15 residues. Trimming stripped 5 bases from V and 2 bases from J, with 13 bases between.

J is TRBJ2-2 and V is TRBV9; D is uncertain. Germline V gene data show CDR1 as SGDLS and CDR2 as YYNGEE. V was clipped by 0 bases and J by 2 bases, with 11 bases between them. This CDR3 contains 16 residues. This CDR3 reads CASSVAVGYNTGELFF. The CDR3 DNA is TGTGCCAGCAGCGTAGCGGTTGGGTATAACACCGGGGAGCTGTTTTTT.

The CDR3 here is CASRRGRGLGEQYV. The CDR3 region has the DNA TGCGCCAGCAGACGGGGACGGGGTTTGGGTGAGCAGTACGTC. The V and J genes are TRBV23-1 and TRBJ2-7; either TRBD1 or TRBD2 may supply D (5 bases each). TRBV23-1 is assigned to the ORF class and has an uncertain function. The V gene lost 6 bases and the J gene lost 7 bases, with 19 bases spanning the gap. The CDR3 spans 14 residues.

CDR3 sequence (DNA): TGTGCCACCAGTGAAGACAGGAGCGGCACTGAAGCTTTCTTT. Translation gives CATSEDRSGTEAFF. The chain joins TRBV24-1 to TRBJ1-1; the D gene is possibly TRBD1 (6 bases). This CDR3 has 14 residues. Germline CDR1 is KGHDR and CDR2 is SFDVKD. V was cut by 4 bases and J by 4 bases, with 12 bases left in between.

The chain's CDR3 is CASSLIRREETQYF. CDR3 coding DNA: TGTGCCAGCAGCTTAATCCGAAGAGAAGAGACCCAGTACTTC. The chain carries TRBV7-9 and TRBJ2-5; D uncertain. The germline V and J ends were trimmed by 2 bases and 3 bases, with 10 bases remaining between them. Germline V CDR1 and CDR2: SEHNR, FQNEAQ (reference sequence). The CDR3 runs to 14 residues. Variable domain in full (rest from reference TRBV7-9 and TRBJ2-5): DTGVSQNPRHKITKRGQNVTFRCDPISEHNRLYWYRQTLGQGPEFLTYFQNEAQLEKSRLLSDRFSAERPKGSFSTLEIQRTEQGDSAMYLCASSLIRREETQYFGPGTRLLVL.